One sample yielded the 19 T cell receptor beta chains listed below, sequenced in a study of cytomegalovirus exposure and HLA in healthy donors. Primers included in the PCR were 60 Vbeta and 13 Jbeta primers. Libraries were prepared by immunoSEQ multiplex PCR; TCRdb keeps only in-frame clonotypes and omits some of them. The sample lists about 200,000 clones, over 70% occurring once. Sample: PBMCs. Receptors originate from a man between 25 and 39 years old in good health and CMV-seronegative.

This clone was observed a single time. The V gene is TRBV5-1, the J gene TRBJ1-1, with D unresolved. Germline CDR1 and CDR2: SGHRS and YFSETQ. V gave up 4 bases and J gave up 3 bases, with 13 bases separating them. The CDR3 sequence is 14 residues long. In nucleotides, the CDR3 is TGCGCCAGCAGCCCCCCACAGACCGACACTGAAGCTTTCTTT. It translates to CASSPPQTDTEAFF.

The chain has TRBV7-2 and TRBJ1-1; D is undetermined. V was shortened by 1 base and J by 1 base, with 7 bases between the two germline ends. The CDR3 contains 14 residues. Germline assignment: CDR1 SGHTA and CDR2 FQGNSA. This CDR3 is CASSLGRENTEAFF. The DNA for the CDR3 is TGTGCCAGCAGCTTAGGTCGAGAGAACACTGAAGCTTTCTTT.

The V and J genes are TRBV5-4 and TRBJ2-3; TRBD2 matches 14 bases. With 4 bases clipped from V and 1 base from J, the junction kept 5 bases outside the gene matches. This CDR3 region has 17 residues. Germline CDR1 reads SGHNT; CDR2 reads YYREEE (reference sequence). The CDR3 protein is CASSPAGLAGGTDTQYF. In nucleotides, the CDR3 is TGTGCCAGCAGCCCCGCGGGACTAGCGGGGGGCACAGATACGCAGTATTTT.

The count of this clone is one. Within the sample, other DNA sequences also encode this same CDR3. The CDR3 sequence is CASSLVAGGSYNEQFF. The DNA of the CDR3 is TGCGCCAGCAGCTTGGTGGCGGGGGGGTCATACAATGAGCAGTTCTTC. The chain carries TRBV5-1 and TRBJ2-1; 9 bases are a match to TRBD2. Germline V CDR1 and CDR2: SGHRS, YFSETQ. The trim removed 0 bases at V and 4 bases at J, leaving 5 bases unmatched. This CDR3 is built from 16 residues. The whole variable domain, filled in from reference TRBV5-1 and TRBJ2-1, reads KAGVTQTPRYLIKTRGQQVTLSCSPISGHRSVSWYQQTPGQGLQFLFEYFSETQRNKGNFPGRFSGRQFSNSRSEMNVSTLELGDSALYLCASSLVAGGSYNEQFFGPGTRLTVL.

This clone showed up just a few times. The genes are TRBV5-1 and TRBJ1-1, with D possibly matching TRBD1 (5 bases). Germline V gene data show CDR1 as SGHRS and CDR2 as YFSETQ. CDR3 length equals 14 residues. V was pared by 4 bases and J by 2 bases, with 12 bases between. As DNA, the CDR3 is TGCGCCAGCAGCGGAACGACAGTCAACACTGAAGCTTTCTTT. Translated: CASSGTTVNTEAFF.

The chain has TRBV20-1 and TRBJ2-5, with D possibly being TRBD1 (5 bases). From germline, CDR1 is DFQATT and CDR2 SNEGSKA (reference sequence). This CDR3 has 10 residues. Trimming pared 4 bases from V and 7 bases from J, leaving 7 bases between. The CDR3 DNA is TGCAGTGCTACAGGGCCGACCCAGTACTTC. It translates to CSATGPTQYF.

The chain combines TRBV7-2 with TRBJ2-7; 10 positions agree with TRBD2. Germline CDR1 is SGHTA and CDR2 is FQGNSA. The CDR3 length is 15 residues. The trim removed 3 bases at V and 6 bases at J, leaving 8 bases unmatched. The DNA of the CDR3 is TGTGCCAGCAGCTTCCAGCGGGGGGGCCACGGCGAGCAGTACTTC. This sequence encodes CASSFQRGGHGEQYF.

The chain is built from TRBV7-9 and TRBJ1-1; D is undetermined. The V and J ends lost 5 bases and 4 bases respectively, with 8 bases between them. The germline V gene encodes CDR1 SEHNR and CDR2 FQNEAQ (reference sequence). The CDR3 runs to 12 residues. CDR3 amino acids: CASSRDFTEAFF. CDR3 DNA: TGTGCCAGCAGCCGGGATTTCACTGAAGCTTTCTTT. The entire variable domain, with the rest obtained from reference TRBV7-9 and TRBJ1-1, is as follows: DTGVSQNPRHKITKRGQNVTFRCDPISEHNRLYWYRQTLGQGPEFLTYFQNEAQLEKSRLLSDRFSAERPKGSFSTLEIQRTEQGDSAMYLCASSRDFTEAFFGQGTRLTVV.

Only one count was recorded for this clone. The rearrangement joins TRBV6-5 to TRBJ2-1; 11 bases map to TRBD2. CDR1 is MNHEY and CDR2 is SVGAGI in the germline V gene. V was clipped by 2 bases and J by 13 bases; unmatched bases: 10. This CDR3 has 15 residues. CDR3 loop: CASSYPGSGRAIQFF. The DNA of the CDR3 is TGTGCCAGCAGTTACCCGGGTAGCGGGAGGGCCATTCAGTTCTTC.

This clone has a single count. One end of the junction does not line up with germline, which may come from a read error. V gene TRBV7-9 combines with J gene TRBJ2-7; D remains ambiguous. Germline V gene lookup returns CDR1 SEHNR and CDR2 FQNEAQ (reference sequence). The CDR3 covers 16 residues. In DNA, the CDR3 is TGTTCCAGCAGCTCCTACCCCGAGAGAAATTTCTACGAGCAGTACTTC. This translates into CSSSSYPERNFYEQYF.

The rearrangement joins TRBV5-8 to TRBJ2-7, with 7 bases lining up with TRBD1. The CDR3 spans 15 residues. Germline V CDR1 and CDR2: SGHTS, YDEGEE. Trimming removed 5 bases from V and 1 base from J; junction bases left unmatched: 9. CDR3 DNA sequence: TGTGCCAGCAGGACAGGGTGGGGAAGTTCCTACGAGCAGTACTTC. Encoded protein: CASRTGWGSSYEQYF.

The J gene is TRBJ2-3, the V gene TRBV15; 7 bases map to TRBD1. This CDR3 has 14 residues. V lost 5 bases to trimming and J lost 2 bases; unmatched junction nucleotides: 4. The germline V gene encodes CDR1 LNHNV and CDR2 YYDKDF (reference sequence). CDR3 protein: CATSPDRATDTQYF. DNA for the CDR3: TGTGCCACCAGCCCCGACAGGGCCACAGATACGCAGTATTTT.

The chain links TRBV5-6 to TRBJ1-5; D is undetermined. This CDR3 has 16 amino acids. The germline V and J ends were trimmed by 4 bases and 3 bases, with 17 bases remaining between them. Germline V lookup: CDR1 SGHDT, CDR2 YYEEEE. The CDR3 nucleotides read TGTGCCAGCAGCGCGGGCGACTTTACCTACAATCAGCCCCAGCATTTT. This translates into CASSAGDFTYNQPQHF.

This chain joins TRBV7-9 and TRBJ2-1; 7 bases align to TRBD2. Germline CDR1 reads SEHNR; CDR2 reads FQNEAQ (reference sequence). This CDR3 is 15 amino acids long. V shed 5 bases, J shed 3 bases, and the junction held 7 bases outside the gene matches. Here the CDR3 DNA reads TGTGCCAGCAGCCTCGGGGCTAGCGGCTACAATGAGCAGTTCTTC. As protein: CASSLGASGYNEQFF. Full variable domain (rest looked up from reference TRBV7-9 and TRBJ2-1): DTGVSQNPRHKITKRGQNVTFRCDPISEHNRLYWYRQTLGQGPEFLTYFQNEAQLEKSRLLSDRFSAERPKGSFSTLEIQRTEQGDSAMYLCASSLGASGYNEQFFGPGTRLTVL.

The gene calls are TRBV10-3 and TRBJ2-7; D is ambiguous. V dropped 3 bases and J dropped 2 bases, with 11 bases sitting between them. The CDR3 totals 14 residues. Germline values: CDR1 ENHRY, CDR2 SYGVKD. The CDR3, as DNA: TGTGCCATCAGTGATGAGGAAGCCGCCTACGAGCAGTACTTC. Its protein product is CAISDEEAAYEQYF.

This clone was detected ten times or more. The genes are TRBV4-3 and TRBJ2-6, with a weak D call TRBD1 (5 bases). The CDR3 has 16 residues. Per the germline V gene, CDR1 is LGHNA and CDR2 is YSLEER. V was clipped by 2 bases and J by 2 bases, with 10 bases between them. For the CDR3, the DNA is TGCGCCAGCAGCCAAAATTCAGGGACTGGGGCCAACGTCCTGACTTTC. The encoded protein is CASSQNSGTGANVLTF.

The genes are TRBV5-6 and TRBJ1-6, with D maybe TRBD1 (5 bases). CDR3 length: 16 amino acids. Germline-derived CDR1 and CDR2 are SGHDT and YYEEEE. V was trimmed by 4 bases and J by 2 bases, leaving 13 bases between them. CDR3: CASSPRERTYNSPLHF. As DNA, the CDR3 is TGTGCCAGCAGCCCCAGGGAACGGACCTATAATTCACCCCTCCACTTT. The entire variable domain, with the rest obtained from reference TRBV5-6 and TRBJ1-6, is as follows: DAGVTQSPTHLIKTRGQQVTLRCSPKSGHDTVSWYQQALGQGPQFIFQYYEEEERQRGNFPDRFSGHQFPNYSSELNVNALLLGDSALYLCASSPRERTYNSPLHFGNGTRLTVT.

This clone has a handful of counts. V and J are TRBV15 and TRBJ2-4; D is possibly TRBD1 (6 bases). Trimming cost V 1 base and J 2 bases, with 24 bases left between them. The CDR3 length is 20 residues. CDR1 and CDR2 (germline): LNHNV, YYDKDF (reference sequence). DNA for the CDR3: TGTGCCACCAGCAGAGCTCATTCAGGGGCACTTGGGGGTCCCAAAAACATTCAGTACTTC. The encoded protein is CATSRAHSGALGGPKNIQYF.

The chain recombines TRBV4-1 with TRBJ2-5; possible D gene TRBD1, 7 bases. The CDR3 runs 16 residues. The germline V and J ends were trimmed by 6 bases and 5 bases, with 22 bases remaining between them. Germline CDR1 and CDR2: MGHRA and YSYEKL. The CDR3: CASRNSQGGFKETQYF. In DNA form, the CDR3 reads TGCGCCAGCAGGAACAGTCAGGGGGGCTTTAAGGAGACCCAGTACTTC.